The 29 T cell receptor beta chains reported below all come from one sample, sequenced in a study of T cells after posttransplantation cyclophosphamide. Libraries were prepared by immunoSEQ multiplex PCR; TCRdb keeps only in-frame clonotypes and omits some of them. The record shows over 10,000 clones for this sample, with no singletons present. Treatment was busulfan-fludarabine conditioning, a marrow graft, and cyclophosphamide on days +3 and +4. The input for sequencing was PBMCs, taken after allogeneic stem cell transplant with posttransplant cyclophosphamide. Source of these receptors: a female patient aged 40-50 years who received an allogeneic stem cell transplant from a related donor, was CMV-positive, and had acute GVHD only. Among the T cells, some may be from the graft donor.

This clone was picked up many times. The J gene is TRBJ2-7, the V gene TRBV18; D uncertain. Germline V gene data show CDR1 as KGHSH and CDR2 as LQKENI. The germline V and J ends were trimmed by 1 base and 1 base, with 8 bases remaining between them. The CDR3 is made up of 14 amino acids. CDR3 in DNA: TGTGCCAGCTCACCACTGGTCAGTTCCTACGAGCAGTACTTC. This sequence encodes CASSPLVSSYEQYF.

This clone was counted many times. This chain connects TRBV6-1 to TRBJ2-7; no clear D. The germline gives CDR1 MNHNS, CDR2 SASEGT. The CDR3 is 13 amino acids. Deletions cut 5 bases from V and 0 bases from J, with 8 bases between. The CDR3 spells CASSLIYSYEQYF. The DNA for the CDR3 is TGTGCCAGCAGTCTGATCTACTCCTACGAGCAGTACTTC.

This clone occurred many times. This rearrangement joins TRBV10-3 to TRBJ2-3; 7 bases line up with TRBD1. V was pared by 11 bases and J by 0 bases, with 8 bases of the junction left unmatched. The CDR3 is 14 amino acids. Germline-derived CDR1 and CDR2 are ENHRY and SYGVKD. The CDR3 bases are TGTGCCGCAGGTGGGACAGCTAGCACAGATACGCAGTATTTT. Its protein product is CAAGGTASTDTQYF.

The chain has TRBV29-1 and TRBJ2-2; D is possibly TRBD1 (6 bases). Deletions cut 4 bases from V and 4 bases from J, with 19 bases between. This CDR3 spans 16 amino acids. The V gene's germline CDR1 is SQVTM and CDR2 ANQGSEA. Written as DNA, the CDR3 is TGCAGCGTTGGATGGGGGCCGCCGGGGAGCACCGGGGAGCTGTTTTTT. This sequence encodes CSVGWGPPGSTGELFF.

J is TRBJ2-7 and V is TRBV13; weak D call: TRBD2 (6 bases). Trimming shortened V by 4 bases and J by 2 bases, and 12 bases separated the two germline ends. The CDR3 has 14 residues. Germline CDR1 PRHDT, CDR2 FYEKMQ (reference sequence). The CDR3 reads CASSSDTGAYEQYF. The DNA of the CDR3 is TGTGCCAGCAGCTCCGACACGGGGGCCTACGAGCAGTACTTC.

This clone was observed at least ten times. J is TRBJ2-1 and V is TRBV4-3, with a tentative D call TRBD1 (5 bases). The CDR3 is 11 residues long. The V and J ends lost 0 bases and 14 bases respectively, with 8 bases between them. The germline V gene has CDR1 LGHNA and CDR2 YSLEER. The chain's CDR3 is CASSQDLGEFF. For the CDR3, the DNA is TGCGCCAGCAGCCAAGATCTAGGGGAGTTCTTC.

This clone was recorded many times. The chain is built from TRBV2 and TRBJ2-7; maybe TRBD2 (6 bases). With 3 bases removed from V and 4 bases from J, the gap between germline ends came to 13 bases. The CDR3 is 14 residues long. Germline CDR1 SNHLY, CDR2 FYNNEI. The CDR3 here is CASSEQTSSYEQYF. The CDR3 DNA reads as TGTGCCAGCAGTGAGCAAACTAGCTCGTACGAGCAGTACTTC.

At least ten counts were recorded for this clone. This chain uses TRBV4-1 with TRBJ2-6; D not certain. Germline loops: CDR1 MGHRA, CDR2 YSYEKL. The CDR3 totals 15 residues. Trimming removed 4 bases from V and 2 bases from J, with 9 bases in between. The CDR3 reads CASSPPGTGANVLTF. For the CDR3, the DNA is TGCGCCAGCAGCCCGCCAGGTACTGGGGCCAACGTCCTGACTTTC.

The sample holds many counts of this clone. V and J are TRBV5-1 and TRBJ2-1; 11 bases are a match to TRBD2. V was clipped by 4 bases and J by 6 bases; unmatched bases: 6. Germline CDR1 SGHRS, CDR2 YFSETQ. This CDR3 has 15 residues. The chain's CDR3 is CASSETSGRVNEQFF. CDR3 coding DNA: TGCGCCAGCAGCGAAACTAGCGGGAGAGTCAATGAGCAGTTCTTC.

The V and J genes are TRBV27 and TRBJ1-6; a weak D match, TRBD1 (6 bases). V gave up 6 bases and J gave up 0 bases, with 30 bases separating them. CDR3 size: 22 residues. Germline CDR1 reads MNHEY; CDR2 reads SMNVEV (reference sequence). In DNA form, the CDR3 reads TGTGCCAGCAGCCATAGCCAGGGGAGTGGAGTGAGTGGTCGCTCCTATAATTCACCCCTCCACTTT. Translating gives CASSHSQGSGVSGRSYNSPLHF.

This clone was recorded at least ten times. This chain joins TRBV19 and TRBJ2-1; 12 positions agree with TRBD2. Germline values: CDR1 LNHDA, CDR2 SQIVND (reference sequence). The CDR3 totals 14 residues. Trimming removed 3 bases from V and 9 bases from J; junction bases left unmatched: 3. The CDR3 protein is CASSMGLAGGEQFF. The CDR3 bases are TGTGCCAGTAGTATGGGACTAGCGGGCGGTGAGCAGTTCTTC.

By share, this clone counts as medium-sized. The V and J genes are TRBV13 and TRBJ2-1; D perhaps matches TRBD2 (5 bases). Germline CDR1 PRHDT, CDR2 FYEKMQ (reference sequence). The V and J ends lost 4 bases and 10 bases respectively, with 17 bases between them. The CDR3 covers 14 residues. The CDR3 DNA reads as TGTGCCAGCAGCTCCGCACCTGATGAGGGAGAGCAGTTCTTC. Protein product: CASSSAPDEGEQFF.

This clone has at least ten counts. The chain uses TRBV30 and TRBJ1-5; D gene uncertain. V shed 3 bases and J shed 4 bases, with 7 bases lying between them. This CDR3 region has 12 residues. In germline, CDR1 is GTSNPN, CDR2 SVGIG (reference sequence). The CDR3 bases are TGTGCCTGGAGGACGGGGAATCAGCCCCAGCATTTT. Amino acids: CAWRTGNQPQHF.

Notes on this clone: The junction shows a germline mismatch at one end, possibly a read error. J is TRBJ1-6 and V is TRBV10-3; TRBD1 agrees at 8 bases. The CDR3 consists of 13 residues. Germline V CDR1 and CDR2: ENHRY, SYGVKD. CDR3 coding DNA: TGTGCCATAGGGACAGGCGAGAATTCCCCCCTCAACTTT. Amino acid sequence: CAIGTGENSPLNF.

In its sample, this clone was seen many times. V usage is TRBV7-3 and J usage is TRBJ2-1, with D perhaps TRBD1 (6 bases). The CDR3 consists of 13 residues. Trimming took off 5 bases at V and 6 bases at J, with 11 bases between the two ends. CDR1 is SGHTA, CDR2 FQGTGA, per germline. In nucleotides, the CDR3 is TGTGCCAGCAGCCCCGGGACACTCAATGAGCAGTTCTTC. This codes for CASSPGTLNEQFF.

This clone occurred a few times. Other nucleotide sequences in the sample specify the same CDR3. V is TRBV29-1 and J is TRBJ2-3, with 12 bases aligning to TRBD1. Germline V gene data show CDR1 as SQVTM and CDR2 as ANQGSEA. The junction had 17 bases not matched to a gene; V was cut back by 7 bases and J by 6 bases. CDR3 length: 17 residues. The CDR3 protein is CSARSPGTGGFSDTQYF. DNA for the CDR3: TGCAGCGCCCGAAGCCCCGGGACAGGGGGCTTTTCGGATACGCAGTATTTT.

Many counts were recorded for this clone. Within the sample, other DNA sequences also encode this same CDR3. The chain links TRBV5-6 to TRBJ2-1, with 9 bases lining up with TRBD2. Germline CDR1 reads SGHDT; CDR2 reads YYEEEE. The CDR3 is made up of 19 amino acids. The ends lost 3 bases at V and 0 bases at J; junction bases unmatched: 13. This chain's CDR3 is CASSSRLGAGGGSYNEQFF. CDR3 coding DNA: TGTGCCAGCAGCTCGCGGTTGGGGGCGGGAGGGGGCTCCTACAATGAGCAGTTCTTC.

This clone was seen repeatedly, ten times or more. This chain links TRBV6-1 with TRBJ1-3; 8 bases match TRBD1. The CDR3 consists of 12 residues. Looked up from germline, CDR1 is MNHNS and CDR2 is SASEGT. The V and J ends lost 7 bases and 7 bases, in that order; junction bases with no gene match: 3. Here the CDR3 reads CASIRGRNTIYF. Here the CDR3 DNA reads TGTGCCAGCATCAGGGGGCGGAACACCATATATTTT.

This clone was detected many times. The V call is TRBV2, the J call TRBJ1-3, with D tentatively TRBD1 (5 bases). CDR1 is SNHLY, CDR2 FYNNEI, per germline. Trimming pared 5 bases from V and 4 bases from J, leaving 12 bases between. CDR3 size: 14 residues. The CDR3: CASSSAGRGNTIYF. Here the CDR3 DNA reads TGTGCCAGCAGTTCTGCAGGGCGCGGAAACACCATATATTTT. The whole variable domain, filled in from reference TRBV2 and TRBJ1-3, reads EPEVTQTPSHQVTQMGQEVILRCVPISNHLYFYWYRQILGQKVEFLVSFYNNEISEKSEIFDDQFSVERPDGSNFTLKIRSTKLEDSAMYFCASSSAGRGNTIYFGEGSWLTVV.

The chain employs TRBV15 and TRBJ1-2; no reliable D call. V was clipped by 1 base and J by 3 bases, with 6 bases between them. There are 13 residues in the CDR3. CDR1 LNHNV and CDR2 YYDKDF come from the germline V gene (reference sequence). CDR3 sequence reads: CATSRAGDYGYTF. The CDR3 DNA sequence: TGTGCCACCAGCAGAGCAGGTGACTATGGCTACACCTTC.

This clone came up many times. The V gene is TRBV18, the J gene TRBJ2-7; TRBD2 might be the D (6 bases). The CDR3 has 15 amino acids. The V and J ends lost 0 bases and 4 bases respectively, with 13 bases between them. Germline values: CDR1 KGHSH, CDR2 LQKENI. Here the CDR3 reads CASSPPAGTPYEQYF. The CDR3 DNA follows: TGTGCCAGCTCACCACCGGCGGGGACCCCTTACGAGCAGTACTTC.

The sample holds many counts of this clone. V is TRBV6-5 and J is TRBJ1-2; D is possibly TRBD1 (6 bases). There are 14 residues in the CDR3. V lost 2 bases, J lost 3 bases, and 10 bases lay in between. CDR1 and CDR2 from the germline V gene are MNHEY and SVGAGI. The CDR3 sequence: CASSYAGGYYGYTF. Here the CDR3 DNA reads TGTGCCAGCAGTTACGCGGGGGGCTACTATGGCTACACCTTC.

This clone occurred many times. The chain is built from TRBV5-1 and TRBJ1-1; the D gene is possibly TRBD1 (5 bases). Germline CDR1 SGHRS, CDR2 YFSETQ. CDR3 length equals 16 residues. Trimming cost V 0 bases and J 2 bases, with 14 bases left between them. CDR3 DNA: TGCGCCAGCAGCTTGGCCGCGGGGGTTAGAAACACTGAAGCTTTCTTT. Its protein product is CASSLAAGVRNTEAFF.

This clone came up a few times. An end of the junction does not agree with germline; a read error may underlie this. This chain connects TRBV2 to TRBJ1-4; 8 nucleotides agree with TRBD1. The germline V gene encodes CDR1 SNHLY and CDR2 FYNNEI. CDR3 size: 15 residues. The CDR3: CASRRDRSLNEKLLF. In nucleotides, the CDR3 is TGTGCCAGCAGGAGGGACAGGTCACTAAATGAAAAACTGCTTTTT.

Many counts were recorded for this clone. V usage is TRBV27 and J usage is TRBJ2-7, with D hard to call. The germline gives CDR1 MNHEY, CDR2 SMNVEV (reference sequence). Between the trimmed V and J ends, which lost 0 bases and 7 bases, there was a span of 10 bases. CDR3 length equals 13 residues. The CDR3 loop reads CASSLSSGHEQYF. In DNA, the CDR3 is TGTGCCAGCAGTTTATCTTCAGGCCATGAGCAGTACTTC.

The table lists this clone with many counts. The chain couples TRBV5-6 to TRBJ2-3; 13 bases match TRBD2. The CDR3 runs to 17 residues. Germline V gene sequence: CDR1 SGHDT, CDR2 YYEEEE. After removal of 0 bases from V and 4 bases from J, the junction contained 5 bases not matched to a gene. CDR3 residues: CASSLGGLAGTSDTQYF. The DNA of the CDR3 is TGTGCCAGCAGCTTGGGGGGACTAGCGGGAACCTCAGATACGCAGTATTTT.

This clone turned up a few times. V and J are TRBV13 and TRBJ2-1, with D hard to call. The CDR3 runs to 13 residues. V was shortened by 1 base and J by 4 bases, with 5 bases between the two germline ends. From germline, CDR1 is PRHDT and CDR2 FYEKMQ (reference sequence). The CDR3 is CASSLELYNEQFF. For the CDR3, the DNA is TGTGCCAGCAGCTTAGAACTTTACAATGAGCAGTTCTTC.

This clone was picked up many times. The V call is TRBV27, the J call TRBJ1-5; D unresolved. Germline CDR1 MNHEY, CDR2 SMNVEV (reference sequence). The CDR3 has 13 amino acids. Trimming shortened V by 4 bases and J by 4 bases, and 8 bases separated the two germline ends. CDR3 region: CASSSTPNQPQHF. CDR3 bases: TGTGCCAGCAGTTCGACTCCAAATCAGCCCCAGCATTTT.

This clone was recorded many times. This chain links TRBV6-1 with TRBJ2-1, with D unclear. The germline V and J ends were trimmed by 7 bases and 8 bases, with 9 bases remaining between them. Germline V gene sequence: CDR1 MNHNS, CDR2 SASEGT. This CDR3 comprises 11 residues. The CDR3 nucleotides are TGTGCCAGCATCGGGTACCATGAGCAGTTCTTC. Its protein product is CASIGYHEQFF.